This T cell receptor (beta chain) was observed in a study of shared clonotypes between healthy human individuals. Here immunoSEQ multiplex PCR was the method, and the copy in TCRdb shows in-frame clones only, minus some. The sample has about half a million clones, almost 80% seen once. With 0 bases clipped from V and 3 bases from J, the junction kept 7 bases outside the gene matches. Germline lookup yields CDR1 GTSNPN and CDR2 SVGIG (reference sequence). This CDR3 has 15 residues. This sequence was found in a middle-aged woman in good health. Some clones in this sample may be carry-over from other donors' samples. Material: PBMCs. The chain has TRBV30 and TRBJ2-7; 8 bases match TRBD2. This CDR3 is CAWSVGGSGNYEQYF. As DNA, the CDR3 is TGTGCCTGGAGTGTAGGGGGTAGCGGGAACTACGAGCAGTACTTC.